This is a list of T cell receptor beta chains from one sample in a study of shared clonotypes between healthy human individuals. Sequenced by immunoSEQ multiplex PCR; TCRdb stores in-frame clones only, minus some. The sample shows some 1,900,000 clones, about 95% of them seen only once. Input material: naive CD8+ T cells sorted from blood. These receptors originate from a man aged 18-30 years in good health. Both conserved end residues are part of each CDR3. D genes are given only for firm matches.

j_call | d_call | v_call | cdr3_nt | cdr3_aa
TRBJ2-2 | . | TRBV4-1 | TGCGCCAGCAGCCTTCAGGGCACCGGGGAGCTGTTTTTT | CASSLQGTGELFF
TRBJ2-3 | . | TRBV9 | TGTGCCAGCAGCGTAGGAGCCCCAGATACGCAGTATTTT | CASSVGAPDTQYF
TRBJ2-7 | . | TRBV14 | TGTGCCAGCAGCGTTAGCGGTTCCTACGAGCAGTACTTC | CASSVSGSYEQYF
TRBJ2-1 | . | TRBV30 | TGTGCCTGGAGTGTAGGGGAAGTATATGAGCAGTTCTTC | CAWSVGEVYEQFF
TRBJ1-5 | . | TRBV15 | TGTGCCACCAGCAGAGATTGGGTTTATAGCAATCAGCCCCAGCATTTT | CATSRDWVYSNQPQHF
TRBJ1-1 | TRBD1 | TRBV6-5 | TGTGCCAGCAGTCCCACAGGGGTGAACACTGAAGCTTTCTTT | CASSPTGVNTEAFF
TRBJ1-3 | . | TRBV27 | TGTGCCAGCAGCCCCACACTGGGGGGCCTTCTCTCTGGAAACACCATATATTTT | CASSPTLGGLLSGNTIYF
TRBJ1-4 | TRBD1 | TRBV7-7 | TGTGCTAGAGGGGCAGGGGGCGTAGAACTCTATGAAAAACTGTTTTTT | CARGAGGVELYEKLFF
TRBJ1-2 | . | TRBV9 | TGTGCCAGCAGCGGGACAGACTATGGCTACACCTTC | CASSGTDYGYTF
TRBJ1-1 | . | TRBV29-1 | TGCAGCGTTGATTTATTCCGGGGGAACACTGAAGCTTTCTTT | CSVDLFRGNTEAFF
TRBJ1-5 | . | TRBV5-8 | TGTGCCAGCAGCTTCCAGTATCAGCCCCAGCATTTT | CASSFQYQPQHF
TRBJ2-2 | . | TRBV19 | TGTGCCAGTAGTATCGGCTATAACACCGGGGAGCTGTTTTTT | CASSIGYNTGELFF
TRBJ2-7 | . | TRBV7-8 | TGTGCCAGCAGCCCTGACGGTGCCTACGAGCAGTACTTC | CASSPDGAYEQYF
TRBJ1-1 | TRBD1 | TRBV4-1 | TGCGCCAGCAGCCAAGAACAGGGGAGCACTGAAGCTTTCTTT | CASSQEQGSTEAFF
TRBJ2-3 | . | TRBV28 | TGTGCCAGCAGTTTAAGGGGGGGCGTCATCCCAGATACGCAGTATTTT | CASSLRGGVIPDTQYF
TRBJ2-7 | TRBD2 | TRBV27 | TGTGCCAGCAGCCCCGGGGAGGGGCTAACCTACGAGCAGTACTTC | CASSPGEGLTYEQYF
TRBJ2-1 | TRBD2 | TRBV4-1 | TGCGCCAGCAGCCAAGTAGCGGGGGTCTCCTACAATGAGCAGTTCTTC | CASSQVAGVSYNEQFF
TRBJ2-7 | TRBD1 | TRBV18 | TGTGCCAGCTCACCGGGACAGGGGGTTGACGAGCAGTACTTC | CASSPGQGVDEQYF
TRBJ1-4 | . | TRBV6-6 | TGTGCCAGCAGTTCGCAGGGAACTAATGAAAAACTGTTTTTT | CASSSQGTNEKLFF